This passage covers 23 T cell receptor beta chains from one sample sequenced in a study of blood T cell repertoires in COVID-19. TCRdb's table, derived via immunoSEQ multiplex PCR, lists solely in-frame clones and lacks some. The sample has 60,000 to 65,000 clones; around 82% are singletons. Source material: peripheral blood. The source of these receptors is a man between 60 and 75 years old with COVID-19, enrolled during active disease.

This sequence joins TRBV30 and TRBJ1-1; D gene uncertain. V lost 4 bases and J lost 0, with 9 bases in between. The CDR3 length is 13 residues. The germline CDR1 and CDR2 sequences are GTSNPN and SVGIG (reference sequence). CDR3 in amino acids: CAWNPTMNTEAFF. The CDR3 DNA sequence: TGTGCCTGGAACCCTACCATGAACACTGAAGCTTTCTTT.

The chain carries TRBV7-2 and TRBJ2-7, with 9 bases identical to TRBD2. With 4 bases clipped from V and 2 bases from J, the junction kept 9 bases outside the gene matches. This CDR3 contains 16 residues. Germline V CDR1 and CDR2: SGHTA, FQGNSA. The CDR3 protein is CASSYIAGGSTYEQYF. The DNA for the CDR3 is TGTGCCAGCAGCTATATTGCGGGGGGGTCAACCTACGAGCAGTACTTC.

By sample share, this clone is medium-sized. The J gene is TRBJ2-7, the V gene TRBV6-5, with D tentatively TRBD2 (5 bases). CDR3 length equals 14 residues. V was cut by 2 bases and J by 2 bases, with 10 bases left in between. CDR1 is MNHEY and CDR2 is SVGAGI in the germline V gene. In nucleotides, the CDR3 is TGTGCCAGCAGTTACGAGGGCTCGCCCTACGAGCAGTACTTC. It encodes CASSYEGSPYEQYF.

The chain links TRBV11-3 to TRBJ2-7; 9 bases fit TRBD2. The V gene's germline CDR1 is SGHNT and CDR2 YENEEA. J lost 0 bases, V lost 3 bases, and 3 bases had no gene match. The CDR3 extends over 15 amino acids. The CDR3: CASSFTSGPSYEQYF. CDR3 DNA: TGTGCCAGCAGCTTTACTAGCGGGCCCTCCTACGAGCAGTACTTC.

This sequence joins TRBV5-6 and TRBJ1-5, with 9 bases lining up with TRBD1. J gave up 0 bases and V 4 bases, and 2 bases lay outside the gene matches. CDR1 SGHDT and CDR2 YYEEEE come from the germline V gene. The CDR3 is 15 amino acids. The CDR3 sequence: CASSQTGGSNQPQHF. The CDR3 DNA reads as TGTGCCAGCAGCCAGACAGGGGGTAGCAATCAGCCCCAGCATTTT. Combining the CDR3 with reference TRBV5-6 and TRBJ1-5 gives the whole variable domain DAGVTQSPTHLIKTRGQQVTLRCSPKSGHDTVSWYQQALGQGPQFIFQYYEEEERQRGNFPDRFSGHQFPNYSSELNVNALLLGDSALYLCASSQTGGSNQPQHFGDGTRLSIL.

The chain uses TRBV5-1 and TRBJ2-5; 11 bases match TRBD2. Germline-derived CDR1 and CDR2 are SGHRS and YFSETQ. Unmatched junction bases numbered 2, after V lost 1 base and J lost 3 bases. CDR3 length equals 15 residues. The CDR3 is CASSLLGLAEETQYF. CDR3 nucleotide sequence: TGCGCCAGCAGCTTGTTGGGACTAGCGGAAGAGACCCAGTACTTC.

This rearrangement joins TRBV6-5 to TRBJ1-1; D possibly corresponds to TRBD1 (5 bases). Germline V CDR1 and CDR2: MNHEY, SVGAGI. The ends were cut back, 6 bases at V and 0 bases at J, with 11 bases in the middle. CDR3 length: 14 residues. In DNA form, the CDR3 reads TGTGCCAGCAGGGACAAAGGGATGAACACTGAAGCTTTCTTT. Amino acids: CASRDKGMNTEAFF.

This chain links TRBV11-2 with TRBJ1-2; D is ambiguous. The germline V gene encodes CDR1 SGHAT and CDR2 FQNNGV. The germline V and J ends were trimmed by 5 bases and 3 bases, with 10 bases remaining between them. The CDR3 runs to 13 residues. Here the CDR3 DNA reads TGTGCCAGCAGCGTCCTGACATACTATGGCTACACCTTC. It codes for CASSVLTYYGYTF.

The CDR3 sequence is CASRLSATDTQYF. In DNA form, the CDR3 reads TGTGCCAGCAGACTTTCCGCGACAGATACGCAGTATTTT. The V and J genes are TRBV11-2 and TRBJ2-3, with D hard to call. Germline V lookup: CDR1 SGHAT, CDR2 FQNNGV. V dropped 6 bases and J dropped 3 bases, with 10 bases sitting between them. The CDR3 has 13 amino acids.

The V gene is TRBV3-1 (or the pseudogene TRBV3-2), the J gene TRBJ2-3; weak D call: TRBD1 (6 bases). The germline gives CDR1 LGHDT, CDR2 YNNKEL (reference sequence). The CDR3 spans 12 residues. Trimming left V 6 bases short and J 7 bases short, with 11 bases between. The CDR3 here is CASRNRVNTQYF. CDR3 nucleotide sequence: TGTGCCAGCAGGAACAGGGTAAATACGCAGTATTTT.

The chain carries TRBV5-5 and TRBJ1-2, with 7 bases identical to TRBD1. J gave up 4 bases and V 3 bases, and 3 bases lay outside the gene matches. CDR1 is SGHKS and CDR2 is YYEKEE in the germline V gene (reference sequence). This CDR3 comprises 13 residues. In nucleotides, the CDR3 is TGTGCCAGCAGCTCACAGGGGTCCTATGGCTACACCTTC. This encodes CASSSQGSYGYTF.

The V call is TRBV18, the J call TRBJ2-7, with D possibly matching TRBD2 (6 bases). The ends were cut back, 4 bases at V and 5 bases at J, with 15 bases in the middle. The CDR3 extends over 14 amino acids. The germline gives CDR1 KGHSH, CDR2 LQKENI. Written as DNA, the CDR3 is TGTGCCAGCTCACTAGGTAGGGCTAGCGACGAGCAGTACTTC. This gives the protein CASSLGRASDEQYF.

The chain has TRBV11-3 and TRBJ2-7; D may be TRBD2 (5 bases). Trimming shortened V by 4 bases and J by 7 bases, and 11 bases separated the two germline ends. The CDR3 runs 12 residues. CDR1 and CDR2 from the germline V gene are SGHNT and YENEEA. The DNA for the CDR3 is TGTGCCAGCAGCTCTGAGTCGGGGGAGCAGTACTTC. Translation: CASSSESGEQYF.

The chain joins TRBV6-5 to TRBJ2-1; D remains ambiguous. V dropped 3 bases and J dropped 4 bases, with 7 bases sitting between them. This CDR3 is 13 amino acids long. Looked up from germline, CDR1 is MNHEY and CDR2 is SVGAGI. CDR3 bases: TGTGCCAGCAGTTATTCCGGTTACAATGAGCAGTTCTTC. This gives the protein CASSYSGYNEQFF.

The chain uses TRBV29-1 and TRBJ1-1; 9 bases match TRBD1. Germline assignment: CDR1 SQVTM and CDR2 ANQGSEA. V shed 6 bases and J 6 bases; nucleotides not matched to a gene: 5. The CDR3 is 12 amino acids. The CDR3 DNA is TGCAGCGTACAGGGGGCTGGGGCTGAAGCTTTCTTT. Amino acid sequence: CSVQGAGAEAFF.

The chain combines TRBV5-1 with TRBJ2-1; D possibly corresponds to TRBD2 (5 bases). The CDR3 totals 16 residues. Germline lookup yields CDR1 SGHRS and CDR2 YFSETQ. Between the trimmed V and J ends, which lost 0 bases and 6 bases, there was a span of 16 bases. Written as DNA, the CDR3 is TGCGCCAGCAGCTTGGTAATCCGGACTGGACTCAATGAGCAGTTCTTC. Translating it yields CASSLVIRTGLNEQFF.

This chain connects TRBV4-1 to TRBJ2-5, with a possible D match to TRBD1 (5 bases). CDR3 length: 14 amino acids. The germline V gene has CDR1 MGHRA and CDR2 YSYEKL. Trimming removed 6 bases from V and 1 base from J, with 12 bases in between. The CDR3 DNA reads TGCGCCAGCAGTTTCAGGGAACTCCAAGAGACCCAGTACTTC. Residues: CASSFRELQETQYF.

The chain employs TRBV7-9 and TRBJ1-4; 9 nucleotides match TRBD1. Germline V lookup: CDR1 SEHNR, CDR2 FQNEAQ (reference sequence). The CDR3 is made up of 15 amino acids. V gave up 6 bases and J gave up 2 bases; unmatched junction bases: 4. The CDR3 DNA sequence: TGTGCCAGCAGACCCGGACAGGGGACTAATGAAAAACTGTTTTTT. Translating gives CASRPGQGTNEKLFF. The full variable domain, rest sourced from reference TRBV7-9 and TRBJ1-4, is DTGVSQNPRHKITKRGQNVTFRCDPISEHNRLYWYRQTLGQGPEFLTYFQNEAQLEKSRLLSDRFSAERPKGSFSTLEIQRTEQGDSAMYLCASRPGQGTNEKLFFGSGTQLSVL.

The V and J genes are TRBV5-6 and TRBJ1-1, with 10 bases identical to TRBD1. Per germline, CDR1 SGHDT and CDR2 YYEEEE. The CDR3 runs 15 residues. V gave up 3 bases and J gave up 4 bases; unmatched junction bases: 6. The CDR3 spells CASSSARQGATEAFF. The CDR3 region has the DNA TGTGCCAGCAGCTCAGCGAGACAGGGGGCCACTGAAGCTTTCTTT.

The chain carries TRBV7-6 and TRBJ2-1; TRBD2 agrees at 14 bases. The CDR3 has 16 amino acids. Germline lookup yields CDR1 SGHVS and CDR2 FNYEAQ. V lost 5 bases, J lost 9 bases, and 9 bases stayed unmatched. The CDR3 region is CASSLPGTSGSTEQFF. The CDR3 DNA is TGTGCCAGCAGCCTCCCCGGGACTAGCGGGAGTACTGAGCAGTTCTTC. The complete variable domain, with remaining parts taken from reference TRBV7-6 and TRBJ2-1, reads GAGVSQSPRYKVTKRGQDVALRCDPISGHVSLYWYRQALGQGPEFLTYFNYEAQQDKSGLPNDRFSAERPEGSISTLTIQRTEQRDSAMYRCASSLPGTSGSTEQFFGPGTRLTVL.

The CDR3 DNA sequence: TGTGCCAGCAGCTTGAAGGCGCGGGTTGGTGGCTACACCTTC. Protein: CASSLKARVGGYTF. The chain is built from TRBV5-4 and TRBJ1-2; D is unresolved. The germline V gene has CDR1 SGHNT and CDR2 YYREEE (reference sequence). The CDR3 is made up of 14 amino acids. With 1 base removed from V and 7 bases from J, the gap between germline ends came to 14 bases.

In its sample, this clone was seen once. The CDR3 is CASSQDRTSDEQYF. CDR3 sequence (DNA): TGTGCCAGCAGCCAAGATCGGACTAGCGACGAGCAGTACTTC. The genes are TRBV4-2 and TRBJ2-7, with TRBD2 identical over 9 bases. This CDR3 comprises 14 residues. CDR1 and CDR2 (germline): LGHNA, YNFKEQ. Losses at the gene ends were 0 bases for V and 5 bases for J; bases not matched to a gene: 2.

The genes are TRBV2 and TRBJ2-5; maybe TRBD2 (6 bases). CDR1 is SNHLY, CDR2 FYNNEI, per germline. The CDR3 is 13 amino acids. Trimming removed 6 bases from V and 1 base from J, with 9 bases in between. This chain's CDR3 is CASSSSAQETQYF. The CDR3 DNA reads TGTGCCAGCAGCTCTAGCGCCCAAGAGACCCAGTACTTC. Combining the CDR3 with reference TRBV2 and TRBJ2-5 gives the whole variable domain EPEVTQTPSHQVTQMGQEVILRCVPISNHLYFYWYRQILGQKVEFLVSFYNNEISEKSEIFDDQFSVERPDGSNFTLKIRSTKLEDSAMYFCASSSSAQETQYFGPGTRLLVL.